Listed here is a single T cell receptor beta chain. Sequencing used immunoSEQ multiplex PCR; TCRdb keeps in-frame clones, though not all of them. Here the sample spans about 430,000 clones, roughly 84% being singletons. V was clipped by 2 bases and J by 1 base, with 18 bases between them. Germline-derived CDR1 and CDR2 are KGHSH and LQKENI. This CDR3 contains 18 residues. These data come from a study of blood T cell repertoires in COVID-19. The study assigned cohorts using participant-reported clinical history. Within 2 weeks of study entry, exposed participants had contacted a PCR-confirmed or clinician-diagnosed COVID-19 case.

The chain has TRBV18 and TRBJ1-3, with D maybe TRBD1 (5 bases). The specimen sequenced was PBMCs or T cells enriched from blood (not recorded which). The receptor was isolated from a woman aged 18-30 years who had been exposed to COVID-19. CDR3 sequence reads: CASSPSVPRAISGNTIYF. The CDR3, as DNA: TGTGCCAGCTCACCATCGGTTCCCAGGGCAATTTCTGGAAACACCATATATTTT.